These 24 T cell receptor beta chains were all obtained from the same sample, sequenced in a study of technical replicates of blood from several donors. This table comes from immunoSEQ multiplex PCR, and its TCRdb copy is limited to in-frame clones, with some not included. The profile covers approximately 41,000 clones, with around 96% appearing a single time and approximately 0.37% taken by the ten largest. The sample was T cells isolated from PBMCs. The receptors stem from a human donor in good health.

The chain employs TRBV7-2 and TRBJ2-7; 10 bases line up with TRBD2. J lost 2 bases, V lost 1 base, and 8 bases had no gene match. Germline V CDR1 and CDR2: SGHTA, FQGNSA. CDR3 size: 17 residues. The DNA for the CDR3 is TGTGCCAGCAGCTTAGAATCCCTAGCGGGAGCCCCCTACGAGCAGTACTTC. Protein: CASSLESLAGAPYEQYF.

The V call is TRBV6-5, the J call TRBJ2-1, with D perhaps matching TRBD1 (5 bases). V was pared by 5 bases and J by 10 bases, with 9 bases between. Germline CDR1 MNHEY, CDR2 SVGAGI. The CDR3 is 11 amino acids. The CDR3: CASSQAGEQFF. CDR3 coding DNA: TGTGCCAGCAGTCAAGCAGGGGAGCAGTTCTTC.

The gene calls are TRBV7-9 and TRBJ2-7, with a possible D match to TRBD2 (6 bases). The ends were cut back, 8 bases at V and 6 bases at J, with 14 bases in the middle. CDR1 and CDR2 (germline): SEHNR, FQNEAQ (reference sequence). The CDR3 is made up of 12 amino acids. The CDR3 coding sequence is TGTGCCAGCGGGCAGGGAGGAAGCGAGCAGTACTTC. Encoded protein: CASGQGGSEQYF.

The rearrangement links TRBV28 to TRBJ1-1, with D unresolved. Deletions cut 10 bases from V and 0 bases from J, with 12 bases between. CDR3 length equals 13 residues. Germline CDR1 reads MDHEN; CDR2 reads SYDVKM. DNA of the CDR3: TGTGCCACCATAAGCGGTCTGAACACTGAAGCTTTCTTT. Translation gives CATISGLNTEAFF.

The chain employs TRBV19 and TRBJ2-1; D uncertain. From germline, CDR1 is LNHDA and CDR2 SQIVND (reference sequence). The CDR3 loop spans 15 amino acids. With 3 bases removed from V and 8 bases from J, the gap between germline ends came to 17 bases. The CDR3, as DNA: TGTGCCAGTAGTATCCTCCCGGCAGGTATTGATGAGCAGTTCTTC. The encoded protein is CASSILPAGIDEQFF.

This clone showed up just once. The chain couples TRBV19 to TRBJ2-1; 11 bases match TRBD2. The germline V gene has CDR1 LNHDA and CDR2 SQIVND (reference sequence). J was trimmed by 5 bases and V by 4 bases; bases with no gene match: 4. The CDR3 loop spans 15 amino acids. For the CDR3, the DNA is TGTGCCAGTAGTACGACTAGCGGGATTCACAATGAGCAGTTCTTC. This encodes CASSTTSGIHNEQFF. Filled out from reference TRBV19 and TRBJ2-1, the complete variable domain reads DGGITQSPKYLFRKEGQNVTLSCEQNLNHDAMYWYRQDPGQGLRLIYYSQIVNDFQKGDIAEGYSVSREKKESFPLTVTSAQKNPTAFYLCASSTTSGIHNEQFFGPGTRLTVL.

The chain carries TRBV5-6 and TRBJ1-1; D is uncertain. CDR3 size: 13 residues. Germline CDR1 SGHDT, CDR2 YYEEEE. The ends were cut back, 1 base at V and 5 bases at J, with 9 bases in the middle. The CDR3 bases are TGTGCCAGCAGCTTGAAGAGTCTGACTGAAGCTTTCTTT. Protein: CASSLKSLTEAFF.

The CDR3 DNA reads as TGTGCCTGGAGTATTGGCAGGGTTGGCTACACCTTC. Translation gives CAWSIGRVGYTF. This chain links TRBV30 with TRBJ1-2, with TRBD1 as a possible D gene (5 bases). Per germline, CDR1 GTSNPN and CDR2 SVGIG (reference sequence). Trimming stripped 2 bases from V and 7 bases from J, with 11 bases between. This CDR3 is built from 12 residues.

CDR3 nucleotide sequence: TGTGCCAGCAGTCTCTCCGGACAGGGGAACTATGGCTACACCTTC. Protein sequence: CASSLSGQGNYGYTF. The chain recombines TRBV27 with TRBJ1-2; 9 bases map to TRBD1. The ends lost 5 bases at V and 2 bases at J; junction bases unmatched: 6. There are 15 residues in the CDR3. Germline V gives CDR1 MNHEY, CDR2 SMNVEV (reference sequence).

The gene calls are TRBV6-1 and TRBJ1-3; D is unresolved. In germline, CDR1 is MNHNS, CDR2 SASEGT. Trimming left V 3 bases short and J 2 bases short, with 8 bases between. The CDR3 has 14 amino acids. The CDR3, as DNA: TGTGCCAGCAGTGAGTCAGGCACTGGAAACACCATATATTTT. This translates into CASSESGTGNTIYF.

V is TRBV6-5 and J is TRBJ2-7, with D possibly matching TRBD2 (6 bases). CDR3 length: 14 residues. Germline V gene lookup returns CDR1 MNHEY and CDR2 SVGAGI. V was shortened by 7 bases and J by 2 bases, with 15 bases between the two germline ends. The CDR3 region is CASMGGKNTYEQYF. The CDR3 coding sequence is TGTGCCAGCATGGGCGGGAAGAACACCTACGAGCAGTACTTC.

The chain employs TRBV27 and TRBJ2-5; a possible D gene is TRBD1 (7 bases). The germline gives CDR1 MNHEY, CDR2 SMNVEV (reference sequence). The CDR3 loop spans 13 amino acids. V was clipped by 5 bases and J by 5 bases, with 12 bases between them. This CDR3 reads CASSPTGRETQYF. The CDR3 DNA sequence: TGTGCCAGCAGTCCGACAGGGAGGGAGACCCAGTACTTC.

V is TRBV27 and J is TRBJ1-5; D is perhaps TRBD1 (6 bases). The ends were cut back, 2 bases at V and 6 bases at J, with 8 bases in the middle. Germline V CDR1 and CDR2: MNHEY, SMNVEV (reference sequence). CDR3 length: 13 residues. In DNA form, the CDR3 reads TGTGCCAGCAGTTTACAGGGGTTTCAGCCCCAGCATTTT. Protein: CASSLQGFQPQHF.

The V gene is TRBV4-1, the J gene TRBJ2-7; 10 bases match TRBD1. CDR1 MGHRA and CDR2 YSYEKL come from the germline V gene. The CDR3 runs to 15 residues. V was pared by 5 bases and J by 5 bases, with 9 bases of the junction left unmatched. The CDR3 region is CASSFTGTGDHEQYF. The CDR3 DNA reads TGCGCCAGCAGCTTCACCGGGACAGGGGACCACGAGCAGTACTTC.

This chain uses TRBV5-1 with TRBJ1-1; TRBD1 is a possible D gene (6 bases). Germline values: CDR1 SGHRS, CDR2 YFSETQ. The CDR3 has 15 residues. V lost 4 bases and J 1 base, leaving 14 bases between the germline ends. The CDR3 DNA follows: TGCGCCAGCAGCATTTTCAGGGGTCCGAACACTGAAGCTTTCTTT. It codes for CASSIFRGPNTEAFF. Full variable domain (rest looked up from reference TRBV5-1 and TRBJ1-1): KAGVTQTPRYLIKTRGQQVTLSCSPISGHRSVSWYQQTPGQGLQFLFEYFSETQRNKGNFPGRFSGRQFSNSRSEMNVSTLELGDSALYLCASSIFRGPNTEAFFGQGTRLTVV.

V is TRBV27 and J is TRBJ2-2, with 14 positions matching TRBD2. The ends lost 7 bases at V and 1 base at J; junction bases unmatched: 5. Germline V gene sequence: CDR1 MNHEY, CDR2 SMNVEV (reference sequence). CDR3 length equals 17 residues. Here the CDR3 reads CASNGLAGGGNTGELFF. The CDR3 DNA reads as TGTGCCAGCAATGGACTAGCGGGAGGCGGGAACACCGGGGAGCTGTTTTTT.

The chain links TRBV4-1 to TRBJ2-2; D gene unclear. The CDR3 is 14 amino acids. Germline CDR1 is MGHRA and CDR2 is YSYEKL. V lost 0 bases to trimming and J lost 14 bases, with 16 bases between them. The CDR3, as DNA: TGCGCCAGCAGCCAAGATAGAGAAGAGATGTTCCTGTTTTTT. Its translation: CASSQDREEMFLFF.

The chain links TRBV30 to TRBJ2-1, with a possible D match to TRBD2 (5 bases). The V end lost 1 base, the J end lost 8 bases, and 15 bases lay between the germline ends. The length of the CDR3 is 14 residues. The germline V gene encodes CDR1 GTSNPN and CDR2 SVGIG (reference sequence). This CDR3 is CAWSGPAVEDEQFF. The CDR3 bases are TGTGCCTGGAGTGGGCCAGCGGTGGAGGATGAGCAGTTCTTC.

This sequence joins TRBV11-1 and TRBJ2-1; TRBD1 matches 7 bases. CDR1 is SGHAT and CDR2 is FQDESV in the germline V gene (reference sequence). There are 17 residues in the CDR3. Trimming took 2 bases from V and 0 from J; bases not matched to a gene: 7. The CDR3 here is CASSLSMGDSSYNEQFF. CDR3 DNA sequence: TGTGCCAGCAGCTTAAGTATGGGGGACAGCTCCTACAATGAGCAGTTCTTC. Together with reference TRBV11-1 and TRBJ2-1, the CDR3 gives the full variable domain: EAEVAQSPRYKITEKSQAVAFWCDPISGHATLYWYRQILGQGPELLVQFQDESVVDDSQLPKDRFSAERLKGVDSTLKIQPAELGDSAMYLCASSLSMGDSSYNEQFFGPGTRLTVL.

J is TRBJ2-1 and V is TRBV28, with a possible D match to TRBD2 (6 bases). The CDR3 sequence is 14 residues long. The ends were cut back, 6 bases at V and 0 bases at J, with 9 bases in the middle. The germline V gene encodes CDR1 MDHEN and CDR2 SYDVKM. The CDR3 nucleotides are TGTGCCAGCAGCAATAGCGGCTCCTACAATGAGCAGTTCTTC. This translates into CASSNSGSYNEQFF.

This clone occurred once. The CDR3 sequence is CASRLQGQRELFF. CDR3 sequence (DNA): TGTGCCAGCAGGTTACAGGGGCAGAGGGAGCTGTTTTTT. This chain joins TRBV6-1 and TRBJ2-2, with TRBD1 matching 7 bases. The CDR3 is 13 residues long. The trim removed 6 bases at V and 9 bases at J, leaving 7 bases unmatched. CDR1 and CDR2 from the germline V gene are MNHNS and SASEGT.

The sample holds a few counts of this clone. The chain has TRBV18 and TRBJ1-4, with D perhaps TRBD1 (6 bases). Trimming cost V 5 bases and J 5 bases, with 6 bases left between them. This CDR3 spans 12 amino acids. CDR1 KGHSH and CDR2 LQKENI come from the germline V gene. The CDR3: CASSGQNEKLFF. CDR3 nucleotide sequence: TGTGCCAGCTCAGGACAGAATGAAAAACTGTTTTTT.

The gene calls are TRBV19 and TRBJ1-4, with a tentative D call TRBD1 (6 bases). Trimming cost V 5 bases and J 3 bases, with 10 bases left between them. The V gene's germline CDR1 is LNHDA and CDR2 SQIVND (reference sequence). The CDR3 has 14 amino acids. CDR3 DNA: TGTGCCAGTAGTCTAAAGGGGGCTAATGAAAAACTGTTTTTT. As protein: CASSLKGANEKLFF.

The chain has TRBV9 and TRBJ2-5, with TRBD2 identical over 10 bases. The CDR3 spans 18 residues. Germline values: CDR1 SGDLS, CDR2 YYNGEE. V was clipped by 0 bases and J by 2 bases; unmatched bases: 10. The CDR3 DNA follows: TGTGCCAGCAGCGTAGCTCCCAGCGGGAGGGGCCCACAAGAGACCCAGTACTTC. Its protein product is CASSVAPSGRGPQETQYF.